This T cell receptor (beta chain) was identified in a study of breast tumors, draining lymph nodes, adjacent tissues. Study-wide results and limits: Findings are consistent with lymph node origin and intratumoral expansion of most tumor T cells. Tumor repertoires ranked between lymph nodes and nontumor tissue in diversity, with V and J gene preferences.

This clonotype has at least ten counts. The antigen is undetermined. In TCRdb, the multiplex PCR reads were re-called with MiXCR into one record per CDR3 protein. In the table there are 85,000 to 130,000 distinct CDR3 sequences, 21% of which are singletons. The lymph nodes were axillary draining lymph nodes from breast cancer patients. What was sequenced was axillary lymph node tissue. This sequence was found in a female donor with breast cancer. Some clones in this sample may be carry-over from other donors' samples.

The CDR3 DNA sequence: TGTGCCAGCACTCTGGGACAGGGCCTTCAGCCCCAGCATTTT. As protein: CASTLGQGLQPQHF. V and J are TRBV2 and TRBJ1-5; 9 bases match TRBD1. Germline trimming cut 7 bases from V and 6 bases from J; bases unmatched to any gene: 7. CDR1 and CDR2 from the germline V gene are SNHLY and FYNNEI. The CDR3 length is 14 residues.